This T cell receptor (beta chain) was obtained from a study of blood T cell repertoires in COVID-19. Across the whole study: COVID-19 samples from acute and convalescent phases originated in the United States, Italy and Spain. The analysed material was cDNA or gDNA that came from T cells, B-cell-depleted T cells, or PBMCs.

This clone was counted only a few times. The CDR3 sequence is 14 residues long. Trimming cost V 1 base and J 1 base, with 7 bases left between them. Germline assignment: CDR1 LNHNV and CDR2 YYDKDF (reference sequence). In the original processing: Reference gene primer amplification yielded estimated nucleated cell counts. Data came from immunoSEQ multiplex PCR; TCRdb stores just in-frame clones and leaves some out. Clone size and the V and J calls come from that table; the DNA yielded D and trimming. Of about 190,000 clones in the sample, about 85% were seen once. The TCR comes from a man between 25 and 39 years old with acute or convalescent COVID-19. The V gene is TRBV15, the J gene TRBJ2-5, with D uncertain. The source material was peripheral blood. The CDR3 reads CATSRVGLQETQYF. In DNA, the CDR3 is TGTGCCACCAGCAGAGTTGGCCTCCAAGAGACCCAGTACTTC.